This T cell receptor (beta chain) emerged from a study of shared clonotypes between healthy human individuals. Study-wide results and limits: Among donors, the sharing of clonotypes was expected to be influenced by sequencing depth.

Donors included only healthy HIV-negative adults lacking recent acute infections or vaccinations. There are 12 residues in the CDR3. Germline assignment: CDR1 MDHEN and CDR2 SYDVKM. Trimming removed 8 bases from V and 5 bases from J, with 12 bases in between. Turning to this clone: What it recognizes is unknown.

In the source study's methods: Junction-only sequences produced by ImmunoSEQ had no quality scores, so filtering differed. Assay: immunoSEQ multiplex PCR; the TCRdb copy retains only in-frame clones and omits some. The D gene and trimming were derived from the DNA, and the V and J assignments and clone size from that table. This sample has around 500,000 clones; 81% occur once, and the top ten carry roughly an eighth. The V call is TRBV28, the J call TRBJ1-2; D not certain. Sequenced sample: PBMCs. The TCR was taken from a middle-aged woman in good health. Some clones in this sample may be carry-over from other donors' samples. The CDR3 reads CASRSSWYGYTF. The DNA of the CDR3 is TGTGCCAGCCGGTCTTCATGGTATGGCTACACCTTC.